One T cell receptor (beta chain) is described in this entry. The entry originates in a study of PD-1 blockade in classical Hodgkin lymphoma. The CDR3 covers 14 residues. V lost 1 base and J lost 1, with 8 bases in between. CDR1 is SGHRS and CDR2 is YFSETQ in the germline V gene. Every single patient, without exception, relapsed after autologous stem cell transplantation, and brentuximab vedotin exposure varied. Assay used: immunoSEQ multiplex PCR; TCRdb lists only in-frame clones, some missing. Among about 13,000 clones listed, 75% to 95% were seen once. J is TRBJ1-1 and V is TRBV5-1, with D unresolved. The sequencing used peripheral blood mononuclear cells (PBMCs), collected at baseline. The TCR sequence derives from a human donor with classical Hodgkin lymphoma. CDR3 in DNA: TGCGCCAGCAGCTTGTTAGCCGGGAACACTGAAGCTTTCTTT. Encoded protein: CASSLLAGNTEAFF.